A single sample gave rise to the 11 T cell receptor beta chains below, sequenced in a study of CD8 T cells in ankylosing spondylitis (dated by TCRdb to the late 2010s). The study at large found these results: A TCR beta motif of 8 or 9 highly homologous amino acid variants appeared characteristic of blood from ankylosing spondylitis patients.

These receptors are not linked to any known antigen. Receptors were amplified or captured by 5' RACE. Data came from an Illumina HiSeq 2500. The public reads were reprocessed in TCRdb via fastp at Q25 and MiXCR, keeping in-frame beta chains. Entries are consolidated by CDR3 protein sequence, retaining the most common genes and DNA. The sample includes over 700,000 distinct CDR3 sequences, with 15% to 20% observed a single time. Under 20% of the sample is held by the ten biggest clonotypes. Specimen: blood, either unsorted or a sorted T cell fraction (not recorded which). The receptors shown here come from a male donor with ankylosing spondylitis.

This clonotype occurred a few times. The chain has TRBV20-1 and TRBJ2-1; D ambiguous. The CDR3 loop spans 14 amino acids. Germline V lookup: CDR1 DFQATT, CDR2 SNEGSKA (reference sequence). V was clipped by 6 bases and J by 0 bases, with 12 bases between them. Here the CDR3 DNA reads TGCAGTGCGCCAACTCCCAGCTCCTACAATGAGCAGTTCTTC. Its translation: CSAPTPSSYNEQFF.

Concerning this clonotype itself: Compared with germline, one end of the junction differs, possibly owing to a read error. The rearrangement joins TRBV27 to TRBJ2-3, with 7 bases lining up with TRBD1. Per germline, CDR1 MNHEY and CDR2 SMNVEV (reference sequence). The CDR3 runs 13 residues. The CDR3 is CASRLQGSDTQYF. The CDR3 DNA follows: TGTGCCAGCAGGCTACAGGGGTCAGATACACAGTATTTT.

This clonotype was observed a handful of times. The chain joins TRBV5-1 to TRBJ2-1; 10 bases agree with TRBD1. J lost 7 bases, V lost 1 base, and 5 bases had no gene match. Germline values: CDR1 SGHRS, CDR2 YFSETQ. The CDR3 extends over 15 amino acids. CDR3 region: CASSLTGQGENEQFF. The CDR3 region has the DNA TGCGCCAGCAGCTTGACCGGACAGGGGGAGAATGAGCAGTTCTTC.

This chain joins TRBV24-1 and TRBJ1-5; D gene uncertain. V gave up 7 bases and J gave up 3 bases, with 15 bases separating them. The CDR3 covers 15 residues. Germline-derived CDR1 and CDR2 are KGHDR and SFDVKD. The CDR3 DNA sequence: TGTGCCACCAGCATCAGGTACTCGTCCAATCAGCCCCAGCATTTT. Amino acids: CATSIRYSSNQPQHF.

This clonotype was counted between two and nine times. This sequence joins TRBV12-3 or TRBV12-4 and TRBJ2-7; D is undetermined. The CDR3 loop spans 12 amino acids. V was shortened by 2 bases and J by 4 bases, with 6 bases between the two germline ends. The CDR3: CASSLTEYEQYF. The CDR3 DNA reads TGTGCCAGCAGTTTAACAGAGTACGAGCAGTACTTC.

This clonotype was found a few times. The chain employs TRBV9 and TRBJ2-7; 7 positions agree with TRBD2. The CDR3 is 15 residues long. Germline CDR1 reads SGDLS; CDR2 reads YYNGEE. V was clipped by 4 bases and J by 7 bases; unmatched bases: 14. CDR3 nucleotides: TGTGCCAGCAGCCCGTACCGGGACTACCCCTGGGAGCAGTACTTC. Its translation: CASSPYRDYPWEQYF.

The chain links TRBV11-3 to TRBJ2-6, with D possibly being TRBD1 (6 bases). The germline V gene has CDR1 SGHNT and CDR2 YENEEA. Trimming pared 7 bases from V and 4 bases from J, leaving 14 bases between. The CDR3 runs 15 residues. The CDR3 is CASNSAGVGANVLTF. The DNA of the CDR3 is TGTGCCAGCAACTCTGCAGGGGTCGGGGCCAACGTCCTGACTTTC.

This rearrangement joins TRBV20-1 to TRBJ1-3; 10 nucleotides match TRBD1. Losses at the gene ends were 5 bases for V and 8 bases for J; bases not matched to a gene: 12. CDR3 length: 15 amino acids. The germline V gene has CDR1 DFQATT and CDR2 SNEGSKA (reference sequence). CDR3 loop: CSARNDRGRTDTIYF. CDR3 coding DNA: TGCAGTGCTCGCAACGACAGGGGGCGGACGGACACCATATATTTT.

This clonotype was counted between two and nine times. V is TRBV23-1 and J is TRBJ2-7; D remains ambiguous. TRBV23-1 is known as an ORF, though its function is uncertain. The CDR3 has 17 residues. The V gene lost 4 bases and the J gene lost 3 bases, with 22 bases spanning the gap. CDR3 nucleotides: TGCGCCAGCAGTCGTTGTGGGCACCCAAGGAAAAACTACGAGCAGTACTTC. Its translation is CASSRCGHPRKNYEQYF.

This clonotype has more than one count but fewer than ten. The CDR3 DNA is TGCGCCAGCAAAGGGGTCTCTGGGGCCAACGTCCTGACTTTC. Translation gives CASKGVSGANVLTF. The V call is TRBV5-1, the J call TRBJ2-6, with D perhaps TRBD1 (5 bases). The CDR3 has 14 residues. V gave up 6 bases and J gave up 0 bases, with 7 bases separating them. CDR1 SGHRS and CDR2 YFSETQ come from the germline V gene.

This clonotype was counted between two and nine times. The chain couples TRBV6-1 to TRBJ1-2, with D tentatively TRBD1 (5 bases). This CDR3 contains 18 residues. Trimming shortened V by 1 base and J by 0 bases, and 18 bases separated the two germline ends. Germline assignment: CDR1 MNHNS and CDR2 SASEGT. The chain's CDR3 is CASSEGYPSRASNYGYTF. The CDR3 DNA is TGTGCCAGCAGTGAAGGCTACCCTTCCAGGGCTTCTAACTATGGCTACACCTTC.